A single sample gave rise to the 12 T cell receptor beta chains below, sequenced in a study of blood T cell repertoires in COVID-19. The assay was immunoSEQ multiplex PCR, and TCRdb's table has in-frame clones only and misses some. This table holds around 150,000 clones, around 83% found once. Sample: peripheral blood. The receptors shown here come from a woman aged 45-60 years in a cohort sampled during active or convalescent COVID-19.

The V gene is TRBV3-1 (or the pseudogene TRBV3-2), the J gene TRBJ2-7; D perhaps matches TRBD1 (5 bases). CDR3 length: 15 residues. V gave up 0 bases and J gave up 3 bases, with 12 bases separating them. Per germline, CDR1 LGHDT and CDR2 YNNKEL (reference sequence). CDR3 sequence (DNA): TGTGCCAGCAGCCAAGATGCCCGGACAATCTACGAGCAGTACTTC. Translated: CASSQDARTIYEQYF.

The J gene is TRBJ1-6, the V gene TRBV5-1; TRBD1 agrees at 7 bases. This CDR3 has 15 residues. In germline, CDR1 is SGHRS, CDR2 YFSETQ. V lost 0 bases, J lost 7 bases, and 4 bases stayed unmatched. Here the CDR3 DNA reads TGCGCCAGCAGCTTGGCGGGACAGACAAATTCACCCCTCCACTTT. Protein: CASSLAGQTNSPLHF.

This chain uses TRBV3-1 (or the pseudogene TRBV3-2) with TRBJ1-5; D unclear. Germline V lookup: CDR1 LGHDT, CDR2 YNNKEL (reference sequence). The CDR3 contains 13 residues. Trimming left V 1 base short and J 9 bases short, with 10 bases between. This CDR3 reads CASSQVGAGPQHF. CDR3 coding DNA: TGTGCCAGCAGCCAAGTCGGTGCCGGGCCCCAGCATTTT.

The V gene is TRBV7-9, the J gene TRBJ2-7; maybe TRBD1 (6 bases). The CDR3 runs 15 residues. The germline V gene encodes CDR1 SEHNR and CDR2 FQNEAQ (reference sequence). The germline V and J ends were trimmed by 5 bases and 5 bases, with 19 bases remaining between them. CDR3 region: CASSRPGVKVHEQYF. DNA of the CDR3: TGTGCCAGCAGCCGACCAGGGGTTAAAGTACACGAGCAGTACTTC.

The sample holds one count of this clone. The chain recombines TRBV27 with TRBJ2-1; the match to TRBD2 covers 8 bases. CDR1 and CDR2 (germline): MNHEY, SMNVEV (reference sequence). V lost 10 bases and J lost 0; bases outside the gene matches: 14. CDR3 length: 17 amino acids. The CDR3 region is CATTRSGGPSSYNEQFF. The CDR3, as DNA: TGTGCCACCACCCGGAGCGGGGGTCCTAGCTCCTACAATGAGCAGTTCTTC.

This chain links TRBV30 with TRBJ1-2; 12 bases align to TRBD1. The V segment lost 2 bases and the J segment 7 bases; nucleotides outside the gene matches: 5. CDR3 length equals 14 residues. The germline V gene has CDR1 GTSNPN and CDR2 SVGIG (reference sequence). The CDR3 here is CAWSPGQGALGYTF. CDR3 nucleotide sequence: TGTGCCTGGAGTCCGGGACAGGGGGCGCTTGGCTACACCTTC.

The gene calls are TRBV11-1 and TRBJ2-7; 11 nucleotides align to TRBD1. J was trimmed by 1 base and V by 5 bases; bases with no gene match: 4. Germline V gives CDR1 SGHAT, CDR2 FQDESV (reference sequence). The CDR3 is 15 amino acids. The CDR3 DNA follows: TGTGCCAGCAGCGGAGGGACAGGGGGTTCCTACGAGCAGTACTTC. This codes for CASSGGTGGSYEQYF.

The J gene is TRBJ2-5, the V gene TRBV4-3, with 11 bases identical to TRBD2. Germline CDR1 reads LGHNA; CDR2 reads YSLEER. J gave up 3 bases and V 0 bases, and 9 bases lay outside the gene matches. The CDR3 totals 18 residues. The CDR3 protein is CASSQELKGLAAKETQYF. The CDR3 DNA reads as TGCGCCAGCAGCCAAGAGTTGAAGGGACTAGCGGCTAAAGAGACCCAGTACTTC.

In this sample, this clone turned up a few times. The J gene is TRBJ1-6, the V gene TRBV9, with D possibly being TRBD1 (6 bases). Germline V gene lookup returns CDR1 SGDLS and CDR2 YYNGEE. The germline V and J ends were trimmed by 4 bases and 7 bases, with 15 bases remaining between them. CDR3 size: 15 residues. CDR3 coding DNA: TGTGCCAGCAGCCCGGACAGCTACACCAATTCACCCCTCCACTTT. Its protein is CASSPDSYTNSPLHF.

The chain links TRBV10-3 to TRBJ1-6; weak D call: TRBD1 (5 bases). CDR1 and CDR2 (germline): ENHRY, SYGVKD. The CDR3 length is 16 residues. The V gene lost 2 bases and the J gene lost 5 bases, with 13 bases spanning the gap. CDR3 nucleotide sequence: TGTGCCATCAGTGAGGGCGGGGAGGGGAATAATTCACCCCTCCACTTT. Its translation: CAISEGGEGNNSPLHF.

In nucleotides, the CDR3 is TGTGCCAGCAGCCCCGGACAGGAGAGCCGATCTAACTATGGCTACACCTTC. Its protein product is CASSPGQESRSNYGYTF. The chain has TRBV3-1 (or the pseudogene TRBV3-2) and TRBJ1-2; the match to TRBD1 covers 7 bases. V shed 4 bases and J 0 bases; nucleotides not matched to a gene: 11. The CDR3 consists of 17 residues. CDR1 is LGHDT and CDR2 is YNNKEL in the germline V gene (reference sequence).

This rearrangement joins TRBV7-2 to TRBJ2-6, with TRBD1 as a possible D gene (6 bases). Deletions cut 2 bases from V and 0 bases from J, with 11 bases between. CDR3 length: 17 residues. Germline V gives CDR1 SGHTA, CDR2 FQGNSA. The chain's CDR3 is CASSLTGSSSGANVLTF. As DNA, the CDR3 is TGTGCCAGCAGCTTAACAGGGTCCAGCTCTGGGGCCAACGTCCTGACTTTC.